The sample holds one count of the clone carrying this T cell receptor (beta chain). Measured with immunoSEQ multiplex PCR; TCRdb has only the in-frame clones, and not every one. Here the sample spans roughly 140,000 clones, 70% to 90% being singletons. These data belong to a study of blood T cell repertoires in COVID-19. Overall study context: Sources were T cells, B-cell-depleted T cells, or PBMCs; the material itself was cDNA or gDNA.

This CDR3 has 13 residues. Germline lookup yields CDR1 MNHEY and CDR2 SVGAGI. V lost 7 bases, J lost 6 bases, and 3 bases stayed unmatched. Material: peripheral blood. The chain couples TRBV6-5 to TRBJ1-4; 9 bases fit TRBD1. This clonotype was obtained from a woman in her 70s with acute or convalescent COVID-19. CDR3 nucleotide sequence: TGTGCCAGCAATCGGGACAGGGATGAAAAACTGTTTTTT. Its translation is CASNRDRDEKLFF.